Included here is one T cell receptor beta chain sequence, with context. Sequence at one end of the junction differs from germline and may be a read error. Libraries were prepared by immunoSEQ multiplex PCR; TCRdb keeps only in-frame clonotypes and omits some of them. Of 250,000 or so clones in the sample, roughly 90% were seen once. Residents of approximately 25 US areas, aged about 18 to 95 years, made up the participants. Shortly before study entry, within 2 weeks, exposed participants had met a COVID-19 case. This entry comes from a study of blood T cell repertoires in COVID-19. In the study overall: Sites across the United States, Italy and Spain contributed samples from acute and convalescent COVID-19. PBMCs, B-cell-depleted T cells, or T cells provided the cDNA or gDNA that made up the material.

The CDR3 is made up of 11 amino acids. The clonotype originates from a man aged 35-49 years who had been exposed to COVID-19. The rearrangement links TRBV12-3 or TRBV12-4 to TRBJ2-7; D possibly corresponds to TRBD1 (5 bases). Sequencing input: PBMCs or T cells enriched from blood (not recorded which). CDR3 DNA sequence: TGTGCCAGCACCCAGCAGGGTCCCAAAGTCTTC. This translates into CASTQQGPKVF.